This is a list of T cell receptor beta chains from one sample in a study of PD-L1 blockade in urothelial cancer. The method was immunoSEQ multiplex PCR; TCRdb's version includes in-frame clones alone and lacks a portion of them. The table has 45,000 to 60,000 clones, around nine tenths seen once. The source was PBMCs, collected around atezolizumab (anti-PD-L1) treatment. Receptor source: a man between 60 and 70 years old with urothelial cancer. CDR3s include the opening cysteine and the closing phenylalanine or tryptophan. Size tells how often a clone was seen (once, few, many) or the class of an expanded clone, and some rows leave it out.

clone_size v_call cdr3_aa
- TRBV6-4 CASSLQGEDSNQPQHF
- TRBV5-1 CASWEGVDTQYF
- TRBV9 CASSPGSGRQETQYF
- TRBV15 CATSMWTGGSQPQHF
- TRBV9 CASSVGTGRNHGYTF
- TRBV2 CASSDRAGAYEQYF
- TRBV7-2 CASSNGLAGKNIQYF
- TRBV11-2 CASSLANEQFF
- TRBV19 CASGGGREQYF
- TRBV5-1 CASSLGRSGSGYNEQFF
- TRBV11-2 CASSLHFRMIIQGYEQYF
- TRBV18 CASSPGRTTNEKLFF
- TRBV6-4 CASSDSEESSYNEQFF
- TRBV7-2 CASSSRLAGGDEQYF
- TRBV4-1 CASSQGVGGLGYEQYF
- TRBV7-2 CASSRGTGGLGEQYF
- TRBV6-1 CASSENPSGVGGKNIQYF
- TRBV19 CASSIAGGLVNNEQFF
- TRBV19 CASSIAGATGEQYF
- TRBV9 CASSPIGVPPNNEQFF
- TRBV7-2 CASSFTSIAGRNTGELFF
- TRBV7-9 CASSSLLDRSYEQYF
- TRBV4-3 CASSPGGPWETQYF
- TRBV10-3 CAIGVAGGGIGANVLTF
- TRBV5-1 CASSRSGSYNEQFF
few TRBV18 CASTPGTINQPQHF
- TRBV30 CAWTGTSGENEQFF
- TRBV2 CAGSLGGPLADTQYF
- TRBV11-2 CASSLLQRGAPYEQYF
few TRBV5-4 CASSPGLAGGSIFSTDTQYF
- TRBV10-1 CASSEPGTDEQYF
- TRBV6-1 CASSEAYRQGPIYGYTF
- TRBV5-1 CASSFNTGPSGGELFF
- TRBV19 CASSSSQETQYF
few TRBV6-1 CASSESLARNYEQYF
- TRBV19 CATLSTGVYGYTF
once TRBV28 CASDSETEAFF
- TRBV7-2 CASSRQQGRRETQYF
- TRBV6-6 CASREDRGRNTIYF
- TRBV4-3 CASVPPGQGARGQYF
- TRBV7-9 CASSPAGTRDNEQFF
- TRBV19 CASTTGQVSGELFF
- TRBV21-1 CASSRQGDSGTEAFF
once TRBV12-5 CASGPGTSGRPAYNEQFF
- TRBV28 CASSTRGGRAGELFF
- TRBV7-9 CASSPRDSSYNEQFF
- TRBV7-9 CASRREQGAGHSPLHF
- TRBV6-6 CASSLGTSGGQETQYF
- TRBV7-2 CASRGTGQETQYF
once TRBV5-4 CASRRGGGENTEAFF
once TRBV18 CASSPPSRSEQYF
- TRBV9 CASSVDSTTNEKLFF
- TRBV7-7 CASSPRTGNTGELFF